What follows is one T cell receptor (beta chain) and its context. The CDR3 covers 14 residues. Germline V gene data show CDR1 as SGHTA and CDR2 as FQGTGA. V was cut by 2 bases and J by 4 bases, with 9 bases left in between. Measured with immunoSEQ multiplex PCR; TCRdb has only the in-frame clones, and not every one. Of fewer than 200,000 clones in the sample, roughly 87% were seen once. The sample comes from a study of blood T cell repertoires in COVID-19. The chain employs TRBV7-3 and TRBJ1-3; D not resolved. The sequenced sample was peripheral blood. This TCR came from a woman in her fifties or sixties with COVID-19, enrolled during active disease. The CDR3 DNA reads TGTGCCAGCAGCTTATCGGGTACCGGAAACACCATATATTTT. Amino acid sequence: CASSLSGTGNTIYF.